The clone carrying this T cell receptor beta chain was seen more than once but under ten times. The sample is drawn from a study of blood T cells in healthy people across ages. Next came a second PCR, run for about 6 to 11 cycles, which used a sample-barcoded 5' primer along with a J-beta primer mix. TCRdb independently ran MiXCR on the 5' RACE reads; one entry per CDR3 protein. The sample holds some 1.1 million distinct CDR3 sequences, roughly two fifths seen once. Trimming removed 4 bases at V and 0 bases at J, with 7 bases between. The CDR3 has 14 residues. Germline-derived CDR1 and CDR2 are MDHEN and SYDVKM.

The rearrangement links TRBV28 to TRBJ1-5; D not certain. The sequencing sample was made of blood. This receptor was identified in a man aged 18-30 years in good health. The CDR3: CASSSRYSNQPQHF. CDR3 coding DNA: TGTGCCAGCAGTTCCCGGTATAGCAATCAGCCCCAGCATTTT.